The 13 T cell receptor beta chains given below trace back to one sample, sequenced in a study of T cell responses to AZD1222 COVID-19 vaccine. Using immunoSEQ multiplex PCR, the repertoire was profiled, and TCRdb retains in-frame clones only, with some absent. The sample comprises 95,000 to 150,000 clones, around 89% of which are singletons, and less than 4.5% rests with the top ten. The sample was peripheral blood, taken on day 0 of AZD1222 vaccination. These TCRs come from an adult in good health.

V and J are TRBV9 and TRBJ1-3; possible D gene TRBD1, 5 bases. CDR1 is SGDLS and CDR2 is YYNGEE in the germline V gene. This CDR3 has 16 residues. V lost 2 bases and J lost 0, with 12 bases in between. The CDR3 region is CASSVSGTDSGNTIYF. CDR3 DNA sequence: TGTGCCAGCAGCGTGTCCGGGACGGACTCTGGAAACACCATATATTTT.

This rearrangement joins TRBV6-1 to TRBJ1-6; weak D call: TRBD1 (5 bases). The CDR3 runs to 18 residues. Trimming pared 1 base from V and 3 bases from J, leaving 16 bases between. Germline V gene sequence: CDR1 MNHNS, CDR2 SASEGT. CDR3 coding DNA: TGTGCCAGCAGTGAAGGCCGGGGCAGGATCAGCTATAATTCACCCCTCCACTTT. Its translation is CASSEGRGRISYNSPLHF.

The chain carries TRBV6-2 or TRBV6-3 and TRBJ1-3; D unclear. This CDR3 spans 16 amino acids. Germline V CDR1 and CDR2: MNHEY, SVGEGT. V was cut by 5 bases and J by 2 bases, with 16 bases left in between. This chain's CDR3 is CASSTTAGATGNTIYF. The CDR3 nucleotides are TGTGCCAGCAGTACCACGGCCGGAGCTACTGGAAACACCATATATTTT.

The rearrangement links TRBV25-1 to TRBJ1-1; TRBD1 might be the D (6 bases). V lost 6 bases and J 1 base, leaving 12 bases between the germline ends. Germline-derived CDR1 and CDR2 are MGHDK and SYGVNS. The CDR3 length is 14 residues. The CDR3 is CASRGDTKNTEAFF. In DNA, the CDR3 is TGTGCCAGCAGGGGGGACACCAAGAACACTGAAGCTTTCTTT.

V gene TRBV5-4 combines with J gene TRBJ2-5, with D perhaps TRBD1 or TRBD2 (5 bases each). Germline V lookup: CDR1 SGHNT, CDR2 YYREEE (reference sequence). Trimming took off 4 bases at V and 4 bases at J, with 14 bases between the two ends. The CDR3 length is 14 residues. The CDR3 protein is CASSPGTDSETQYF. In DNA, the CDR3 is TGTGCCAGCAGCCCGGGGACGGATTCAGAGACCCAGTACTTC.

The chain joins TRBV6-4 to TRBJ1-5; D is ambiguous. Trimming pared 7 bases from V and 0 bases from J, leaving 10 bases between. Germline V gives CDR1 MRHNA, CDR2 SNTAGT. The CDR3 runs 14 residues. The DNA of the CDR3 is TGTGCCAGCAAAAGGGAAATTAGCAATCAGCCCCAGCATTTT. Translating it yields CASKREISNQPQHF.

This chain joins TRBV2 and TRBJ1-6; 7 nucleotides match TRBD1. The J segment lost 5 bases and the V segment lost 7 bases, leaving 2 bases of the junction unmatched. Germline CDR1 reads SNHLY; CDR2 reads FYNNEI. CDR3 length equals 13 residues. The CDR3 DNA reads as TGTGCCAGCACCGGGACAGATAATTCACCCCTCCACTTT. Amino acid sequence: CASTGTDNSPLHF.

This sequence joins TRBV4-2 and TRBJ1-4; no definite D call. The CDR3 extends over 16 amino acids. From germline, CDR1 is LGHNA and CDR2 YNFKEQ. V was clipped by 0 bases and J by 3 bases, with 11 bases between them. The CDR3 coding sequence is TGTGCCAGCAGCCAAGAAGGGATGGCCCCTAATGAAAAACTGTTTTTT. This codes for CASSQEGMAPNEKLFF.

Here the CDR3 reads CASSLTGMSTQYF. The DNA for the CDR3 is TGCGCCAGCAGCTTGACGGGTATGAGCACGCAGTATTTT. J is TRBJ2-3 and V is TRBV5-1, with D hard to call. CDR1 is SGHRS, CDR2 YFSETQ, per germline. CDR3 length equals 13 residues. V was shortened by 1 base and J by 9 bases, with 12 bases between the two germline ends. Together with reference TRBV5-1 and TRBJ2-3, the CDR3 gives the full variable domain: KAGVTQTPRYLIKTRGQQVTLSCSPISGHRSVSWYQQTPGQGLQFLFEYFSETQRNKGNFPGRFSGRQFSNSRSEMNVSTLELGDSALYLCASSLTGMSTQYFGPGTRLTVL.

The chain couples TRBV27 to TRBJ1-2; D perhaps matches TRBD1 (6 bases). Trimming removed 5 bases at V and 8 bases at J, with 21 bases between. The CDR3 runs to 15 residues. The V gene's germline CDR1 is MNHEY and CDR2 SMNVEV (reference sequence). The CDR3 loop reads CASSHRVPDLKGYTF. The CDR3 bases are TGTGCCAGCAGTCACAGGGTCCCCGACCTGAAGGGCTACACCTTC.

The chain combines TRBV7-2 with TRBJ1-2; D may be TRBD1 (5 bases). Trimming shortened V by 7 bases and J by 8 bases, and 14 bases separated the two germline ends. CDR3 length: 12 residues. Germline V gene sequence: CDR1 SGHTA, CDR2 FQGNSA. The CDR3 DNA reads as TGTGCCAGCACACCGGGACTCAGAGGCTACACCTTC. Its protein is CASTPGLRGYTF.

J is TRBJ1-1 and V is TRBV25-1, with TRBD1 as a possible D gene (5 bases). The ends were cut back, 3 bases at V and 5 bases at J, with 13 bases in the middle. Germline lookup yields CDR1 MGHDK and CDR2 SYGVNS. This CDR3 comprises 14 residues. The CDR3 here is CASSEEGWWTEAFF. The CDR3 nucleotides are TGTGCCAGCAGTGAGGAGGGGTGGTGGACTGAAGCTTTCTTT.

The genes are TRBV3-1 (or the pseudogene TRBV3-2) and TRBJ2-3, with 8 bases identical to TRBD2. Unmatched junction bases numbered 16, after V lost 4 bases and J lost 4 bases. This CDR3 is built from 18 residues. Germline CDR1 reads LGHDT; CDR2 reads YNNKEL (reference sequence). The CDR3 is CASSLAALRLAKADTQYF. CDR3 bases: TGTGCCAGCAGCCTGGCGGCGTTACGACTAGCGAAAGCAGATACGCAGTATTTT.